Below, 22 T cell receptor beta chains from the same sample are listed, as sequenced in a study of beta chain features in type 1 diabetes. Isolated RNA was reverse transcribed in full, so expressed TCRB transcripts were sequenced. Libraries were prepared by immunoSEQ multiplex PCR; TCRdb keeps only in-frame clonotypes and omits some of them. The table shows more than 350,000 clones, with approximately 10% occurring only once. The specimen was naive CD4+ T cells from blood. The receptor source for this set is a woman aged 18-30 years in good health.

This clone was counted only a few times. The chain links TRBV2 to TRBJ2-3; 7 bases align to TRBD2. The junction had 12 bases not matched to a gene; V was cut back by 4 bases and J by 5 bases. The germline CDR1 and CDR2 sequences are SNHLY and FYNNEI. The CDR3 runs to 16 residues. The CDR3 region has the DNA TGTGCCAGCAGTGTAGGCGGGAGTCGATCGGAAGATACGCAGTATTTT. This codes for CASSVGGSRSEDTQYF.

V usage is TRBV15 and J usage is TRBJ2-7, with D hard to call. Looked up from germline, CDR1 is LNHNV and CDR2 is YYDKDF (reference sequence). The CDR3 totals 13 residues. V dropped 1 base and J dropped 2 bases, with 6 bases sitting between them. Here the CDR3 reads CATSRGAAYEQYF. CDR3 in DNA: TGTGCCACCAGCAGAGGTGCAGCCTACGAGCAGTACTTC.

The CDR3 DNA follows: TGTGCCAGCAGCTTAGCGGTCGCTGAGACCCAGTACTTC. Protein product: CASSLAVAETQYF. The chain employs TRBV7-2 and TRBJ2-5; D is unclear. CDR1 and CDR2 (germline): SGHTA, FQGNSA. Deletions cut 0 bases from V and 5 bases from J, with 7 bases between. The CDR3 runs 13 residues.

The gene calls are TRBV20-1 and TRBJ2-1; D unresolved. Deletions cut 3 bases from V and 10 bases from J, with 10 bases between. Per the germline V gene, CDR1 is DFQATT and CDR2 is SNEGSKA (reference sequence). CDR3 length: 11 residues. The CDR3 DNA is TGCAGTGCTAGTGGCGTTAGCGAGCAGTTCTTC. Protein sequence: CSASGVSEQFF.

The chain uses TRBV25-1 and TRBJ1-6, with D uncertain. The CDR3 is 15 amino acids. Looked up from germline, CDR1 is MGHDK and CDR2 is SYGVNS. V was trimmed by 3 bases and J by 6 bases, leaving 12 bases between them. The CDR3 DNA sequence: TGTGCCAGCAGTGAGGACCCCGGGCCTAATTCACCCCTCCACTTT. Protein: CASSEDPGPNSPLHF.

The genes are TRBV4-3 and TRBJ2-4, with D perhaps matching TRBD1 or TRBD2 (5 bases each). V was clipped by 0 bases and J by 11 bases, with 5 bases between them. Germline CDR1 and CDR2: LGHNA and YSLEER. CDR3 length equals 11 residues. The CDR3, as DNA: TGCGCCAGCAGCCAAGAGGGGGTTCAGTACTTC. Residues: CASSQEGVQYF.

A few counts support this clone. For the CDR3, the DNA is TGCAGCGTTGACCTCCTATTGACGGGAGGGCAGTATTTT. Residues: CSVDLLLTGGQYF. The rearrangement joins TRBV29-1 to TRBJ2-3, with 7 bases lining up with TRBD2. From germline, CDR1 is SQVTM and CDR2 ANQGSEA. CDR3 length: 13 residues. The V and J ends lost 3 bases and 11 bases, in that order; junction bases with no gene match: 11.

The V call is TRBV29-1, the J call TRBJ1-2; D remains unclear. The V end lost 4 bases, the J end lost 4 bases, and 10 bases lay between the germline ends. Germline CDR1 and CDR2: SQVTM and ANQGSEA. The CDR3 length is 12 residues. CDR3: CSVGQFAYGYTF. The DNA of the CDR3 is TGCAGCGTTGGGCAGTTTGCCTATGGCTACACCTTC. Supplemented by reference TRBV29-1 and TRBJ1-2, the full variable domain reads SAVISQKPSRDICQRGTSLTIQCQVDSQVTMMFWYRQQPGQSLTLIATANQGSEATYESGFVIDKFPISRPNLTFSTLTVSNMSPEDSSIYLCSVGQFAYGYTFGSGTRLTVV.

The genes are TRBV7-2 and TRBJ2-7, with 9 nucleotides matching TRBD1. V lost 8 bases and J lost 2; bases outside the gene matches: 4. Germline V lookup: CDR1 SGHTA, CDR2 FQGNSA. CDR3 length: 13 residues. CDR3 bases: TGTGCCAGCCGACAGGGGGGAACCTACGAGCAGTACTTC. Residues: CASRQGGTYEQYF.

This clone was picked up a small number of times. This sequence joins TRBV9 and TRBJ1-2, with D possibly being TRBD1 (6 bases). The germline CDR1 and CDR2 sequences are SGDLS and YYNGEE. The CDR3 has 14 residues. V lost 2 bases and J lost 4, with 12 bases in between. The CDR3 DNA sequence: TGTGCCAGCAGCGTCAGGGGTTCACCCTATGGCTACACCTTC. This codes for CASSVRGSPYGYTF.

This clone was recorded a few times. The rearrangement uses TRBV15 and TRBJ2-3; 11 bases map to TRBD2. Germline V gene data show CDR1 as LNHNV and CDR2 as YYDKDF (reference sequence). CDR3 size: 16 residues. The ends lost 2 bases at V and 1 base at J; junction bases unmatched: 2. Written as DNA, the CDR3 is TGTGCCACCAGCAGAATACTAGCGGGGGGCACAGATACGCAGTATTTT. It translates to CATSRILAGGTDTQYF.

This clone was counted between two and nine times. V usage is TRBV6-5 and J usage is TRBJ2-3; D ambiguous. The CDR3 extends over 13 amino acids. Germline V gene data show CDR1 as MNHEY and CDR2 as SVGAGI. Between the trimmed V and J ends, which lost 7 bases and 3 bases, there was a span of 11 bases. The CDR3 reads CASTASGTDTQYF. The CDR3 coding sequence is TGTGCCAGCACTGCGAGTGGAACAGATACGCAGTATTTT.

This chain connects TRBV18 to TRBJ1-5, with D possibly TRBD1 on 5 matching bases. V lost 2 bases, J lost 6 bases, and 11 bases lay in between. This CDR3 contains 14 residues. Germline V gives CDR1 KGHSH, CDR2 LQKENI. The CDR3 here is CASSPEAGRQPQHF. CDR3 coding DNA: TGTGCCAGCTCACCAGAGGCAGGGCGTCAGCCCCAGCATTTT.

In this sample, this clone turned up a few times. The chain recombines TRBV5-1 with TRBJ2-7, with TRBD2 matching over 7 bases. Germline-derived CDR1 and CDR2 are SGHRS and YFSETQ. The CDR3 loop spans 14 amino acids. Trimming took 1 base from V and 6 from J; bases not matched to a gene: 7. The CDR3 DNA sequence: TGCGCCAGCAGCTTGCATGCGGGGGAACGCGAGCAGTACGTC. It specifies CASSLHAGEREQYV.

This sequence joins TRBV11-2 and TRBJ2-7; TRBD1 agrees at 9 bases. Germline values: CDR1 SGHAT, CDR2 FQNNGV. V gave up 5 bases and J gave up 4 bases; unmatched junction bases: 9. The CDR3 is 15 amino acids. The CDR3 coding sequence is TGTGCCAGCAGCCCCGCGGACAGGGGTCCATACGAGCAGTACGTC. Its protein product is CASSPADRGPYEQYV.

This clone was seen a few times. The J gene is TRBJ2-4, the V gene TRBV19; D is uncertain. Trimming left V 4 bases short and J 2 bases short, with 12 bases between. The CDR3 loop spans 15 amino acids. The germline V gene has CDR1 LNHDA and CDR2 SQIVND (reference sequence). CDR3 region: CASSSMERSKNIQYF. The CDR3 DNA reads as TGTGCCAGTAGTAGTATGGAAAGATCCAAAAACATTCAGTACTTC.

The rearrangement uses TRBV27 and TRBJ2-7, with 8 bases that match TRBD1. The length of the CDR3 is 15 residues. The germline V gene encodes CDR1 MNHEY and CDR2 SMNVEV (reference sequence). With V trimmed by 0 bases and J by 2 bases, 3 bases remained unmatched. The DNA of the CDR3 is TGTGCCAGCAGTTTATCCGGGACAGGTCCCTACGAGCAGTACTTC. Protein sequence: CASSLSGTGPYEQYF.

The chain carries TRBV19 and TRBJ2-7; unclear D gene. CDR3 length: 13 amino acids. Trimming shortened V by 5 bases and J by 1 base, and 9 bases separated the two germline ends. The V gene's germline CDR1 is LNHDA and CDR2 SQIVND (reference sequence). The CDR3 DNA sequence: TGTGCCAGTAGTCCCGGCGAGTCCTACGAGCAGTACTTC. Encoded protein: CASSPGESYEQYF.

This CDR3 reads CASSFFSGTYNEQFF. The CDR3 DNA sequence: TGTGCCAGCAGCTTTTTTAGCGGGACATACAATGAGCAGTTCTTC. V gene TRBV7-2 combines with J gene TRBJ2-1; 8 bases agree with TRBD2. Germline V gene lookup returns CDR1 SGHTA and CDR2 FQGNSA. CDR3 length: 15 residues. J was trimmed by 4 bases and V by 3 bases; bases with no gene match: 5.

The V gene is TRBV7-8, the J gene TRBJ2-1; tentatively, D is TRBD2 (5 bases). Germline V CDR1 and CDR2: SGHVS, FQNEAQ. The CDR3 has 16 residues. V was pared by 4 bases and J by 0 bases, with 13 bases between. The CDR3 DNA reads TGTGCCAGCAGCTCCCGTCGGAGCGGCTCCTACAATGAGCAGTTCTTC. Protein sequence: CASSSRRSGSYNEQFF.

For the CDR3, the DNA is TGCAGCGTTGTTACAGGGGGAAATGGCTACACCTTC. This translates into CSVVTGGNGYTF. The chain joins TRBV29-1 to TRBJ1-2; 8 bases match TRBD1. Germline V lookup: CDR1 SQVTM, CDR2 ANQGSEA. This CDR3 spans 12 amino acids. Trimming cost V 4 bases and J 6 bases; bases outside gene matches: 4.

The chain combines TRBV15 with TRBJ2-7; a weak D match, TRBD1 (5 bases). CDR3 length equals 14 residues. Trimming shortened V by 0 bases and J by 3 bases, and 9 bases separated the two germline ends. From germline, CDR1 is LNHNV and CDR2 YYDKDF (reference sequence). The CDR3 bases are TGTGCCACCAGCAGAGATTGGGGCCTCTACGAGCAGTACGTC. It encodes CATSRDWGLYEQYV.